This T cell receptor (beta chain) was captured by sequencing in a study of T cell responses to AZD1222 COVID-19 vaccine (dated by TCRdb to about 2021). Some background on the complete study: AZD1222 recipients whose second dose came at about 4 weeks and those whose second dose came at about 12 weeks were combined into one group, since spike-specific TCR depth and breadth did not differ between the two schedules. A total of roughly 240 trial participants underwent TCR sequencing, of whom some 210 received two doses of AZD1222 and some 26 received two doses of the MenACWY control vaccine. Trial participants were enrolled into age subgroups of 18-55, 56-69 and 70-plus years, which contained around 140, 26 and 57 TCR-sequenced participants, respectively.

General findings and caveats noted by the study authors: Most participants were white British and females outnumbered males, and the authors suggested that clonal diversity may have been underestimated. Conclusions about previously exposed vaccinees are limited, since just a handful of AZD1222 recipients were seropositive for SARS-CoV-2 at baseline. Nearly half of unique spike-specific TCRs reportedly recognized epitopes outside regions mutated in the B.1.351 and B.1.1.7 variants. The vaccine-associated CD4 TCRs covered the entire spike protein, and the dominant responses fell in regions 160-218 and 743-854. No day 14 peak-response samples were available, so repertoires were characterized only after the peak T cell response. Spike-specific TCR breadth and depth rose significantly after two AZD1222 doses compared with day 0 and with MenACWY recipients. In the small 56-69-year group, the increase in depth fell short of significance, most likely because of low power.

The time point label on this specimen signifies: baseline before first vaccination. Vaccinee samples were obtained from the UK trials COV001 and COV002, which included a single-blind randomized controlled phase 2/3 trial of AZD1222 (ChAdOx1 nCoV-19) in healthy adults. For TCRbeta chain sequencing, PBMC samples were collected from trial participants at day 0 and at day 28 after the second dose. A word on this clone: Its antigen is not yet known. Base qualities were left out, and no much larger clone turns up one base away.

V loses 3 bases, J loses 1 base, and the germline ends lie 9 bases apart. CDR1 and CDR2 are drawn from the germline V gene: MDHEN, SYDVKM. The CDR3 sequence holds 14 residues, the cysteine and phenylalanine included. Of the read, only the CDR3 DNA is kept; its 42 bases are in frame from base 1. The CDR3 regions of human TCRbeta chains were analyzed by immunosequencing. In the source study's methods: Repertoire TCRs were checked for matches against a reference library of SARS-CoV-2-specific TCRs that had been generated using the MIRA antigen-specificity platform. Breadth meant the fraction of unique TCRs that were SARS-CoV-2-associated, whereas depth meant the fraction of total T cells that were SARS-CoV-2-associated. Each spike-specific TCR was assigned to its reactive spike region and to a CD4 or CD8 class using the MIRA data. Log10-transformed breadth and depth values were compared by one-way ANOVA with Sidak's multiple comparisons tests. The table was pulled from immuneACCESS by TCRdb, which kept in-frame rearrangements only. Such tables lose some clones; where checked, under half of the loss comes from unresolved V genes, and the rest has no known cause. V, J and clone size were drawn from that table, and D and trimming were deduced from the DNA. The sample includes about 140,000 clones, with roughly 92% observed a single time. Around 1.7% of the sample belongs to the ten largest clones.

The V and J segments used are TRBV28 and TRBJ1-1; the D gene lacks a confident call. The specimen was peripheral blood, collected on day 0 of AZD1222 vaccination. The sequence derives from an adult in good health. This receptor has the CDR3 CASSLSAGNTEAFF. The nucleotides read TGTGCCAGCAGTTTGAGCGCGGGGAACACTGAAGCTTTCTTT.